These T cell receptor beta chains were read from a single sample in a study of radiation and T cells in renal cell carcinoma. The method was immunoSEQ multiplex PCR; TCRdb's version includes in-frame clones alone and lacks a portion of them. This table has about 77,000 clones, over 80% appearing once. The material was blood, obtained from a patient whose treatment included radiotherapy and nephrectomy. The source of these receptors is a woman between 55 and 75 years old with renal cell carcinoma. CDR3s include the opening cysteine and the closing phenylalanine or tryptophan. The D gene is left open where the match is weak. Clone size is stated in some rows and not others, as once, few, many or a class when expanded.

-,TRBJ2-3,TRBV7-3,-,CASNSGSGGDTQYF,TGTGCCAGCAACTCGGGGTCCGGGGGAGATACGCAGTATTTT
TRBD1,TRBJ1-4,TRBV4-1,-,CASSLTGVPTNEKLFF,TGCGCCAGCAGCCTTACAGGGGTTCCAACTAATGAAAAACTGTTTTTT
TRBD2,TRBJ2-5,TRBV6-6,-,CASSRLAGDRETQYF,TGTGCCAGCAGCAGACTAGCGGGAGATAGGGAGACCCAGTACTTC
TRBD1,TRBJ2-5,TRBV6-6,-,CASSPRDRGIGTQYF,TGTGCCAGCAGTCCACGGGACAGGGGGATCGGGACCCAGTACTTC
TRBD2,TRBJ2-1,TRBV28,-,CASSQGRTSGFYNEQFF,TGTGCCAGCAGCCAAGGGAGGACTAGCGGGTTCTACAATGAGCAGTTCTTC
-,TRBJ1-5,TRBV27,-,CASSLSGSAQQPQHF,TGTGCCAGCAGTTTAAGTGGTTCCGCCCAACAGCCCCAGCATTTT
-,TRBJ1-6,TRBV30,-,CAWRASYNSPLHF,TGTGCCTGGAGGGCTTCCTATAATTCACCCCTCCACTTT
-,TRBJ1-1,TRBV11-1,-,CASSLGGSWGEAFF,TGTGCCAGCAGCTTAGGAGGGTCATGGGGAGAAGCTTTCTTT
-,TRBJ2-7,TRBV4-1,-,CASSQGGLGASYEQYF,TGCGCCAGCAGCCAAGGCGGGTTGGGGGCTTCCTACGAGCAGTACTTC
-,TRBJ2-5,TRBV7-2,once,CASSPKASPGEGKTQYF,TGTGCCAGCAGCCCTAAGGCCTCTCCAGGGGAGGGGAAGACCCAGTACTTC
-,TRBJ1-1,TRBV6-5,-,CASSYYRALENTEAFF,TGTGCCAGCAGTTACTACAGGGCGTTAGAGAACACTGAAGCTTTCTTT
-,TRBJ2-1,TRBV5-1,-,CASSLVFSGGAGNEQFF,TGCGCCAGTAGCTTGGTATTTTCGGGGGGCGCGGGTAATGAGCAGTTCTTC
-,TRBJ2-5,TRBV7-3,-,CASSLTGFGAPYF,TGTGCCAGCAGCTTAACTGGTTTTGGGGCTCCTTACTTC
TRBD2,TRBJ2-3,TRBV30,-,CAWSIGTSGRTDTQYF,TGTGCCTGGAGTATCGGGACTAGCGGGAGGACAGATACGCAGTATTTT
-,TRBJ2-7,TRBV6-6,-,CASSYPPTGPSHEQYF,TGTGCCAGCAGTTACCCACCGACAGGTCCTTCGCACGAGCAGTACTTC
TRBD1,TRBJ1-2,TRBV5-1,-,CASTLGQGVRSYGYTF,TGCGCCAGCACTCTTGGACAGGGGGTGCGTAGCTATGGCTACACCTTC
-,TRBJ1-2,TRBV6-4,-,CASSLQAASNYGYTF,TGTGCCAGCAGCCTACAGGCAGCATCTAACTATGGCTACACCTTC
-,TRBJ1-1,TRBV4-1,-,CASSQVGANTEAFF,TGCGCCAGCAGCCAAGTAGGGGCGAACACTGAAGCTTTCTTT
-,TRBJ1-3,TRBV5-5,-,CASSLVRRAADGGNTIYF,TGTGCCAGCAGCTTGGTGAGGAGGGCGGCTGACGGAGGAAACACCATATATTTT
-,TRBJ1-5,TRBV2,-,CASSQLTQQSQPQHF,TGTGCCAGCAGTCAACTCACCCAACAAAGCCAGCCCCAGCATTTT
-,TRBJ1-1,TRBV29-1,-,CSVPTENEAFF,TGCAGCGTTCCGACAGAGAATGAAGCTTTCTTT
-,TRBJ2-5,TRBV19,-,CASSSRDLQETQYF,TGTGCCAGTAGTAGCCGGGACCTCCAAGAGACCCAGTACTTC
TRBD1,TRBJ1-5,TRBV19,once,CASSNRGGNQPQHF,TGTGCCAGTAGTAACAGGGGCGGCAATCAGCCCCAGCATTTT
-,TRBJ1-5,TRBV19,few,CASSPQAQQPQHF,TGTGCCAGTAGCCCCCAGGCACAACAGCCCCAGCATTTT
TRBD2,TRBJ2-1,TRBV7-2,-,CASSLDWFDSGGNNEQFF,TGTGCCAGCAGCTTAGATTGGTTTGATAGCGGGGGCAACAATGAGCAGTTCTTC
-,TRBJ1-1,TRBV5-4,-,CASSRSPDKNTEAFF,TGTGCCAGCAGCCGCTCACCGGACAAGAACACTGAAGCTTTCTTT
-,TRBJ2-1,TRBV7-8,-,CASSHPSLVNNEQFF,TGTGCCAGCAGCCATCCTAGCCTAGTGAACAATGAGCAGTTCTTC
TRBD1,TRBJ1-5,TRBV18,once,CASSPGGQYNQPQHF,TGTGCCAGCTCACCAGGGGGACAGTACAATCAGCCCCAGCATTTT
-,TRBJ2-2,TRBV15,-,CAARDTNTGELFF,TGTGCCGCTCGGGACACGAACACCGGGGAGCTGTTTTTT
TRBD1,TRBJ1-2,TRBV4-2,-,CASSQVPGQLDGYTF,TGTGCCAGCAGCCAAGTCCCGGGACAGTTGGATGGCTACACCTTC
-,TRBJ2-7,TRBV29-1,-,CSGGGGSFPEQYF,TGCAGCGGAGGGGGGGGGTCTTTCCCCGAGCAGTACTTC
TRBD1,TRBJ1-2,TRBV6-1,-,CASSQDRVRGYTF,TGTGCCAGCAGCCAGGACAGGGTGCGTGGCTACACCTTC
TRBD2,TRBJ2-3,TRBV27,-,CASGLAGGIDTQYF,TGTGCCAGCGGACTAGCGGGAGGAATAGATACGCAGTATTTT
TRBD1,TRBJ1-2,TRBV7-6,-,CASSAETGAYGIFTF,TGTGCCAGCAGCGCCGAGACAGGGGCCTATGGGATTTTCACCTTC